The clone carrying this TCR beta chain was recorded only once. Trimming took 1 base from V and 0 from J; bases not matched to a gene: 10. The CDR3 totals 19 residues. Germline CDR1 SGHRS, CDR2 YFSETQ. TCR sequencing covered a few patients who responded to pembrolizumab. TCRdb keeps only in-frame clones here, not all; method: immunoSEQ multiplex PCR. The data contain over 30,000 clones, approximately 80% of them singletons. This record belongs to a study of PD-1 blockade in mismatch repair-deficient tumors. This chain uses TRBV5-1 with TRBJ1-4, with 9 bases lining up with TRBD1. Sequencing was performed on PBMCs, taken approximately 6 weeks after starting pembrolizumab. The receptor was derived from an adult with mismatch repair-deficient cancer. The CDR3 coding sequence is TGCGCCAGCAGCTTGACCGGGACAGGGAACCTCGCAACTAATGAAAAACTGTTTTTT. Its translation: CASSLTGTGNLATNEKLFF.